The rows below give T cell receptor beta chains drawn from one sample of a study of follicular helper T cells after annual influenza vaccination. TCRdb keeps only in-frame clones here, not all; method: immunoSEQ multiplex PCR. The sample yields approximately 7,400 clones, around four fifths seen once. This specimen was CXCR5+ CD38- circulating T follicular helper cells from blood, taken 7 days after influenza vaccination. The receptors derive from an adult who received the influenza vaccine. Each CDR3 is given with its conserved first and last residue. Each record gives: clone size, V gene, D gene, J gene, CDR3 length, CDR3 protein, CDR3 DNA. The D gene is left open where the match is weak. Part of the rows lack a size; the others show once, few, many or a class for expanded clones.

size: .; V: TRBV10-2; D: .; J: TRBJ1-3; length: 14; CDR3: CASSESGGRNTIYF; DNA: TGCGCCAGCAGTGAGTCAGGGGGAAGAAACACCATATATTTT
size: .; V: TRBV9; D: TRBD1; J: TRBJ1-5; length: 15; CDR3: CASSAGGQGGQPQHF; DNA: TGTGCCAGCAGCGCTGGGGGACAGGGAGGCCAGCCCCAGCATTTT
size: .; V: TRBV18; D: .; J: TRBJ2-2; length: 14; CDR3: CASSPITNTGELFF; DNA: TGTGCCAGCTCACCCATTACGAACACCGGGGAGCTGTTTTTT
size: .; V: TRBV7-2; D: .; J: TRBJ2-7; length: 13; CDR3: CASSLVSRGEQYF; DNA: TGTGCCAGCAGCTTAGTTTCCAGGGGCGAGCAGTACTTC
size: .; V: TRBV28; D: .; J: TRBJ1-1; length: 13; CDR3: CASSSYRQSEAFF; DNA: TGTGCCAGCAGTTCCTATCGACAGTCTGAAGCTTTCTTT
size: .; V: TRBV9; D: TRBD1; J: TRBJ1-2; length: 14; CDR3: CASNRDSTNYGYTF; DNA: TGTGCCAGCAACCGGGACAGCACTAACTATGGCTACACCTTC
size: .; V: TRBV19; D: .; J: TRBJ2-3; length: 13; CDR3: CASSRGPGDTQYF; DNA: TGTGCCAGTAGTCGAGGGCCCGGAGATACGCAGTATTTT
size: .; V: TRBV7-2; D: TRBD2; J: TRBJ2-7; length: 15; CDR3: CASSPRTSGVYEQYF; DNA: TGTGCCAGCAGCCCCAGGACTAGCGGGGTATACGAGCAGTACTTC
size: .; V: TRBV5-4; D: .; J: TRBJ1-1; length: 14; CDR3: CASSGGLWNTEAFF; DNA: TGTGCCAGCAGCGGGGGACTGTGGAACACTGAAGCTTTCTTT
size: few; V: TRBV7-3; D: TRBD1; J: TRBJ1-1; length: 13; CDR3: CASSPTGGTEAFF; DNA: TGTGCCAGCAGTCCGACAGGGGGCACTGAAGCTTTCTTT
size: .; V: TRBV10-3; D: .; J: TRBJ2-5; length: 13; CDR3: CAISAGTRETQYF; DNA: TGTGCCATCAGTGCGGGGACTCGAGAGACCCAGTACTTC
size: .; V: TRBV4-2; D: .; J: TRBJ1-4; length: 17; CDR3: CASSQDRGGLINEKLFF; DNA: TGTGCCAGCAGCCAAGATAGGGGGGGCCTAATTAATGAAAAACTGTTTTTT
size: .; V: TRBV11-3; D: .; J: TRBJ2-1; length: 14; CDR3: CASSLGGSGNEQFF; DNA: TGTGCCAGCAGCTTAGGCGGCAGCGGAAATGAGCAGTTCTTC
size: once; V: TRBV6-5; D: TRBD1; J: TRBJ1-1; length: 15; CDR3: CASSLGQGALRGAFF; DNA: TGTGCCAGCAGTCTTGGACAGGGGGCTCTTCGTGGAGCTTTCTTT
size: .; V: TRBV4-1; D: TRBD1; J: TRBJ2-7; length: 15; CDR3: CASSQAGTGQYEQYF; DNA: TGCGCCAGCAGCCAAGCCGGGACAGGGCAATACGAGCAGTACTTC
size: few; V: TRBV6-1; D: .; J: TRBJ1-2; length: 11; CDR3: CASRRRDGYTF; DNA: TGTGCCAGCAGGCGTAGAGATGGCTACACCTTC
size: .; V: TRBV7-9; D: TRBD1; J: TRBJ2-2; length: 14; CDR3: CANLGTGGTGELFF; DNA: TGTGCCAACTTGGGGACAGGCGGTACCGGGGAGCTGTTTTTT
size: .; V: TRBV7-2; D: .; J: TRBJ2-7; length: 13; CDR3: CASSLAVGYEQYF; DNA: TGTGCCAGCAGCTTAGCGGTGGGATATGAGCAGTACTTC
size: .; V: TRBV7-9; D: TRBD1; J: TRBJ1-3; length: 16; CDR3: CASSFPPGQGVHRLHF; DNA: TGTGCCAGCAGCTTCCCCCCGGGACAGGGGGTCCATCGTCTACATTTT
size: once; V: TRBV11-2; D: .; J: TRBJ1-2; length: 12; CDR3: CASSLANYGYTF; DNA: TGTGCCAGCAGCTTAGCTAACTATGGCTACACCTTC
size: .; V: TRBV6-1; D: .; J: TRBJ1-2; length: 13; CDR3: CASIKGSNYGYTF; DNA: TGTGCCAGCATCAAGGGGTCCAACTATGGCTACACCTTC
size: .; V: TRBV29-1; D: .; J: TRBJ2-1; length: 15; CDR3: CSVGFGPSSYNEQFF; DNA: TGCAGCGTTGGATTTGGCCCGAGCTCCTACAATGAGCAGTTCTTC
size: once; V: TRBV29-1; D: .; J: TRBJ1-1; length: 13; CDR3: CSAHRGMNTEAFF; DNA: TGCAGCGCTCACCGAGGGATGAACACTGAAGCTTTCTTT
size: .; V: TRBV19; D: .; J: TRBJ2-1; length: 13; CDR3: CASSRPGSDEQFF; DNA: TGTGCCAGTAGCCGCCCAGGGTCCGATGAGCAGTTCTTC
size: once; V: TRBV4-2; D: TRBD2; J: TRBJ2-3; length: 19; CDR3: CASSQGGVTSGGTTDTQYF; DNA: TGTGCCAGCAGCCAGGGAGGGGTGACTAGCGGGGGTACCACAGATACGCAGTATTTT
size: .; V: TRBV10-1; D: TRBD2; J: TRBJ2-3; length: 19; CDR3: CASSESTPGLAGSGNTQYF; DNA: TGCGCCAGCAGTGAGTCGACTCCGGGGCTAGCGGGGAGCGGAAATACGCAGTATTTT
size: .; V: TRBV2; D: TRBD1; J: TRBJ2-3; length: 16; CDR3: CASRMGQGGNLDTQYF; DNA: TGTGCCAGCAGGATGGGACAGGGTGGTAATCTAGATACGCAGTATTTT
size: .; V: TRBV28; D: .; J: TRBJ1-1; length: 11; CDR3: CASRGHRECFF; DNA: TGTGCCAGCAGGGGACACAGGGAGTGTTTCTTT